Given below is one T cell receptor beta chain in context. Its target antigen remains unknown. One base away there is no much larger clone; base qualities are not given. The germline V gene provides CDR1 SGHRS and CDR2 YFSETQ. From the cysteine up to the phenylalanine, the CDR3 has a length of 16 residues. Only CDR3 DNA is held: 48 bases, read in frame from base 1. V lost 1 base and J lost 2 bases; the stretch between them is 14 bases long. This record belongs to a study of fetal regulatory T cell absence and autoimmunity (dated by TCRdb to 2016 to 2017). General notes on the study: Exocrine pancreas autoimmunity was observed in the IPEX patients in the absence of clinical diabetes. The research as a whole found: The oligoclonal enrichment was taken as support for antigen-driven autoimmunity in the pancreas before birth in IPEX syndrome. Cord blood and pancreas had broadly similar TRB gene family usage, which resembled published neonatal and adult repertoires. The TCR compartment showed significant oligoclonal enrichment in pancreas versus cord blood, with some top clones over 95-fold enriched.

Genomic DNA from frozen pancreas tissue was processed for repertoire sequencing. The DNeasy Blood and Tissue Kit was used to extract about 1.9-3.4 ug of genomic DNA from umbilical cord blood or frozen pancreas. TCRbeta CDR3 regions were amplified and barcoded by two-step multiplex PCR on the immunoSEQ human TCRbeta survey platform. Libraries were sequenced on Illumina instruments, with IgH sequenced in parallel from the same samples. In the paper's pipeline: To remove PCR and sequencing errors, raw reads were filtered against the IMGT V, D, J definitions and then binned using a nearest-neighbor algorithm. A clone was defined as an identical nucleotide sequence, and differential abundance between tissues was tested with a Fisher exact test for each clone using a pFDR threshold of p<0.01. A minimum inclusion filter of 10 in either sample excluded clones with frequencies too low for statistical inference. The immunoSEQ Analyzer was used for pairwise clonal comparisons, while IMGT tools were used to assess gene family usage. TCRdb stores this immuneACCESS table with in-frame sequences only. Part of the clones is absent; in the studies checked, under half of the shortfall reflects unresolved V genes, and no reason is known for the rest. D and trimming come from the DNA, and the V and J calls and clone size come from that table. A total of about 95,000 clones appear in this sample, about 78% of them only once. The ten largest clonotypes hold 2% of the sample.

The sequenced material came from pancreas tissue. This sequence uses TRBV5-1 and TRBJ2-3; the D gene is perhaps TRBD2, on 6 matching bases. This receptor was identified in a male donor with IPEX syndrome. The DNA is as follows: TGCGCCAGCAGCTTGTGGCTAGCGTGGAACACAGATACGCAGTATTTT. This encodes CASSLWLAWNTDTQYF.